The present entry profiles one T cell receptor beta chain with its context. The antigen is undetermined. The CDR3 is 17 amino acids. Germline V gene sequence: CDR1 DFQATT, CDR2 SNEGSKA (reference sequence). The J segment lost 4 bases and the V segment lost 0 bases, leaving 7 bases of the junction unmatched. One entry per CDR3 protein, called by TCRdb with MiXCR from the 5' RACE reads. This repertoire shows 500,000 to 600,000 distinct CDR3 sequences, less than 25% found once; its top ten account for about 0.99%. This entry is derived from a study of identical twins. Study results and caveats: Out-of-frame alpha sequences common to twins were enriched for low generation probability.

This sample was shared with a second study, whose subject was T cells expressing NK-cell markers. From that second work: The authors applied an anti-gamma-delta TCR antibody in several experiments, and it restricted sorting to alpha-beta TCR T cells. There remained a lack of clarity about HCMV specificity of expanded NKG2C+ T cell clones.

The origin of this receptor is a woman between 18 and 30 years old in good health. J is TRBJ2-1 and V is TRBV20-1, with 12 bases lining up with TRBD2. Sequenced: CD4+ T cells sorted from blood. In nucleotides, the CDR3 is TGCAGTGCTAGAGATCGTTTTCTAGCGGGGGGGTACAATGAGCAGTTCTTC. Protein product: CSARDRFLAGGYNEQFF.